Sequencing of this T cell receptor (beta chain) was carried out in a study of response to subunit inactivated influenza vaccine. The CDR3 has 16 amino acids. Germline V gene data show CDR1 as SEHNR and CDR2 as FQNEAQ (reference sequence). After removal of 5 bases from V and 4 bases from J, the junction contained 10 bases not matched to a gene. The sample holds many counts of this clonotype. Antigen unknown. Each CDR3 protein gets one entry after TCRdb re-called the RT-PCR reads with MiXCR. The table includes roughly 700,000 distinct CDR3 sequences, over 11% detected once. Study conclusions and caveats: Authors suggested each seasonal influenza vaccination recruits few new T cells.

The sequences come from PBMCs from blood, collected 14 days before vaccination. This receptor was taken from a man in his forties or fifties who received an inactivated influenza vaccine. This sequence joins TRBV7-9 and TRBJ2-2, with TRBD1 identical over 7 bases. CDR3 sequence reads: CASSPKADRTTGELFF. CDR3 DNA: TGTGCCAGCAGCCCTAAGGCGGACAGGACCACCGGGGAGCTGTTTTTT.